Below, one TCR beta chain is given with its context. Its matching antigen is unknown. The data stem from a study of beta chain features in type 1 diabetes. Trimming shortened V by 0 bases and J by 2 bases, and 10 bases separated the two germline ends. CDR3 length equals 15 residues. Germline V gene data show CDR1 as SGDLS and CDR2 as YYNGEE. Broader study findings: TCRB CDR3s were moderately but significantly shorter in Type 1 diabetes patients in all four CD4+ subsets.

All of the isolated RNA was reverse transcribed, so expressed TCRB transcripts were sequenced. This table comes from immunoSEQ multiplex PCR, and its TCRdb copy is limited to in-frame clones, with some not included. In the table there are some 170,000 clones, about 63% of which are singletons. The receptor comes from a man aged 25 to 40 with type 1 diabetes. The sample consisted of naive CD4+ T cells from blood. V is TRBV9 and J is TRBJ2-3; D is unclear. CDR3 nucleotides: TGTGCCAGCAGCGTAGGTCCCCTGCCCACAGATACGCAGTATTTT. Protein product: CASSVGPLPTDTQYF.